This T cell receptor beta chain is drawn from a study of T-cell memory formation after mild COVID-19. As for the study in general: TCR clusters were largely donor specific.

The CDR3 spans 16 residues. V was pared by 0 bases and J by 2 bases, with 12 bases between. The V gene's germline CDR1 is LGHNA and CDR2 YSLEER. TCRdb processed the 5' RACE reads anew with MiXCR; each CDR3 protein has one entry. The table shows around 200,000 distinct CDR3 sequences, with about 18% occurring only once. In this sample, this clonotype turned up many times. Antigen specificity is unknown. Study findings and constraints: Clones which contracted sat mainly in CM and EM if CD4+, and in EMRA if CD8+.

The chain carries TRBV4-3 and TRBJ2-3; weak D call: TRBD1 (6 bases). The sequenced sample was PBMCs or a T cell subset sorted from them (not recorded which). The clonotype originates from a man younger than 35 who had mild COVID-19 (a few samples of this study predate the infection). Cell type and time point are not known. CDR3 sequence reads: CASSQDRPGATDTQYF. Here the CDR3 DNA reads TGCGCCAGCAGCCAAGATCGTCCAGGGGCCACAGATACGCAGTATTTT.